This is a list of T cell receptor beta chains from one sample in a study of graft-versus-host responses after intestinal transplantation. These TCRs' antigens remain unknown. Data came from immunoSEQ multiplex PCR; TCRdb stores just in-frame clones and leaves some out. This table has about 100,000 clones, roughly nine tenths appearing once. The material sequenced was unstimulated CD4+ T cells sorted from spleen or lymph node cells, taken before transplant. The receptors originated from a human donor who was the organ donor for an intestinal transplant. Both conserved end residues are part of each CDR3. The D gene is left open where the match is weak. Clone size is shown for a subset of rows, as once, few, many or a class of expanded clone.

>-|TRBV14|TRBJ1-6|few
TGTGCCAGCAGCCAAGGGGGGCCGAATTCACCCCTCCACTTT
CASSQGGPNSPLHF
>-|TRBV28|TRBJ1-4|-
TGTGCCAGCAGTGCCAAGGGGTTTCGAGAAAAACTGTTTTTT
CASSAKGFREKLFF
>TRBD1|TRBV30|TRBJ1-4|-
TGTGCACACAACTCCGACAGGGCCGAAAAACTGTTTTTT
CAHNSDRAEKLFF
>-|TRBV30|TRBJ2-7|-
TGTGCCTGGCGCGAATGGAGGGTCTCCCACGAGCAGTACTTC
CAWREWRVSHEQYF
>-|TRBV4-2|TRBJ1-1|-
TGTGCCAGCAGCCAAGATGACACCGGGAGGACTGAAGCTTTCTTT
CASSQDDTGRTEAFF
>-|TRBV7-2|TRBJ1-5|-
TGTGCCAGCAGCTTAGAAGTCCAGGGACATCAGCCCCAGCATTTT
CASSLEVQGHQPQHF
>TRBD1|TRBV4-1|TRBJ1-5|-
TGCGCCAGCAGCCAAGAGGGGGGACAGGGCAATCAGCCCCAGCATTTT
CASSQEGGQGNQPQHF
>-|TRBV4-2|TRBJ1-2|-
TGTGCCAGCAGCCACGGGGACGCATATGGCTACACCTTC
CASSHGDAYGYTF
>-|TRBV19|TRBJ1-6|-
TGTGCCAGTAGTTCTTTTACTTCCTCACCCCTCCACTTT
CASSSFTSSPLHF
>-|TRBV5-1|TRBJ1-2|-
TGCGCCAGCAGGGGGACCGGCGATGGCTACACCTTC
CASRGTGDGYTF
>-|TRBV11-2|TRBJ1-6|-
TGTGCCAGCAGCTTATTTGGAGGGAATTCACCCCTCCACTTT
CASSLFGGNSPLHF
>TRBD2|TRBV6-5|TRBJ2-2|-
TGTGCCAGCAGTTCACGGGCGGGGGGGCACACCGGGGAGCTGTTTTTT
CASSSRAGGHTGELFF
>TRBD1|TRBV5-4|TRBJ1-1|-
TGTGCCAGCAGCTCCCCCCGGACAGGGGGGAACACTGAAGCTTTCTTT
CASSSPRTGGNTEAFF
>-|TRBV28|TRBJ2-7|once
TGTGCCAGCAGTTTAGAGCGACAGACAACCTACGAGCAGTACTTC
CASSLERQTTYEQYF
>TRBD1|TRBV27|TRBJ1-1|-
TGTGCCAGCAGTTTGTCGACAGGGTATAAAGCTTTCTTT
CASSLSTGYKAFF
>-|TRBV5-4|TRBJ1-1|-
TGTGCCAGCAGCTCTGGGGGAACAAACACTGAAGCTTTCTTT
CASSSGGTNTEAFF
>-|TRBV15|TRBJ1-3|-
TGTGCCACCAGCATTACACGGGCAGCTGGAAACACCATATATTTT
CATSITRAAGNTIYF
>-|TRBV28|TRBJ2-2|-
TGTGCCAGCAGTTTACTCACAGGGATTACGAACACCGGGGAGCTGTTTTTT
CASSLLTGITNTGELFF
>-|TRBV29-1|TRBJ2-6|once
TGCAGCGTAAAATATTCTGGGGCCAACGTCCTGACTTTC
CSVKYSGANVLTF
>-|TRBV2|TRBJ1-4|once
TGTGCCAGCAGGGTCAGATCAACTAATGAAAAACTGTTTTTT
CASRVRSTNEKLFF
>-|TRBV4-1|TRBJ1-1|-
TGCGCCAGCAGCCATCCCTTTGGGGGGGGCAGTCCAGCTTTCTTT
CASSHPFGGGSPAFF
>TRBD2|TRBV28|TRBJ2-5|once
TGTGCCGCAGGGAGGGTAGCGGCCATCGAGACCCAGTACTTC
CAAGRVAAIETQYF
>TRBD2|TRBV5-4|TRBJ2-1|-
TGTGCCAGCAGCCAACTAGGACTAGCGGGGGGGCCGGCCAATGAGCAGTTCTTC
CASSQLGLAGGPANEQFF
>TRBD1|TRBV19|TRBJ2-7|-
TGTGCCAGTAGTATCCGCGGGGGACAGGGGTACGAGCAGTACTTC
CASSIRGGQGYEQYF
>TRBD2|TRBV10-2|TRBJ2-1|-
TGCGCCAGCAAAGAGGTACTAGCGGGGGATCAGTTCTTC
CASKEVLAGDQFF
>-|TRBV7-9|TRBJ1-3|-
TGTGCCAGCAGCCCCGGGAACACCATATATTTT
CASSPGNTIYF
>-|TRBV18|TRBJ1-2|-
TGTGCCAGCTCACCCCAACAAAGACAGTCTCGCTACACCTTC
CASSPQQRQSRYTF
>-|TRBV19|TRBJ2-3|-
TGTGCCAGTAGGCCCCGTCGGGGGACCAGTAAGAGCTTCACAGATACGCAGTATTTT
CASRPRRGTSKSFTDTQYF
>TRBD1|TRBV11-2|TRBJ1-2|-
TGTGCCAGCAGCTTAGATGTGGGGACAGCCAGTTATGGCTACACCTTC
CASSLDVGTASYGYTF
>TRBD2|TRBV18|TRBJ2-3|-
TGTGCCAGCTCACCGGATTTGGGACTAGCGGGAATAGATACGCAGTATTTT
CASSPDLGLAGIDTQYF
>-|TRBV5-1|TRBJ2-5|-
TGCGCCAGCAGCTACCTGGAGACCCAGTACTTC
CASSYLETQYF
>-|TRBV27|TRBJ1-5|once
TGTGCCAGCAGTCCCGGGGGGCCCGGGCAGCCCCAGCATTTT
CASSPGGPGQPQHF
>-|TRBV19|TRBJ1-5|-
TGTGCCAGTAGTCAGACGGGTAGCAATCAGCCCCAGCATTTT
CASSQTGSNQPQHF
>-|TRBV6-1|TRBJ2-3|-
TGTGCCAGCAGTGAATCGGCGGGGAAGAGGGCAGATACGCAGTATTTT
CASSESAGKRADTQYF
>TRBD1|TRBV6-5|TRBJ2-7|-
TGTGCCAGCAGGGTGCTCGGGACAGACCCCTACGAGCAGTACTTC
CASRVLGTDPYEQYF
>-|TRBV6-4|TRBJ2-1|-
TGTGCCAGCAGTGACTCGATCGGGGTCAATGAGCAGTTCTTC
CASSDSIGVNEQFF
>-|TRBV30|TRBJ2-7|once
TGTGCCTGGGATCGGGACGTCGGATCCTACGAGCAGTACTTC
CAWDRDVGSYEQYF
>-|TRBV7-9|TRBJ1-4|-
TGTGCCAGCAGCTTAGGGGTCCCTGCAACTAATGAAAAACTGTTTTTT
CASSLGVPATNEKLFF
>-|TRBV6-1|TRBJ1-2|-
TGTGCCAGTGGTTTCGGGGATTATGGCTACACCTTC
CASGFGDYGYTF
>-|TRBV11-1|TRBJ1-1|-
TGTGCCAGCAGCCCCCACCTGGGGGTTAACACTGAAGCTTTCTTT
CASSPHLGVNTEAFF
>-|TRBV30|TRBJ2-1|-
TGTGCCTGGAGGCTCAGCTATGAGCAGTTCTTC
CAWRLSYEQFF